One sample yielded the 6 T cell receptor beta chains listed below, sequenced in a study of T cell responses to AZD1222 COVID-19 vaccine. Profiling relied on immunoSEQ multiplex PCR, and the TCRdb table lists in-frame clones only, not all of them. In the table there are under 150,000 clones, over 75% of which are singletons. Sequenced material: peripheral blood, taken on day 0 of AZD1222 vaccination. The source of these receptors is an adult in good health.

This chain connects TRBV10-2 to TRBJ2-1; no firm D call. The V gene lost 8 bases and the J gene lost 7 bases, with 15 bases spanning the gap. Germline assignment: CDR1 WSHSY and CDR2 SAAADI. The CDR3 totals 13 residues. The CDR3, as DNA: TGCGCCAGCGCATCGACTCGAGTAAATGAGCAGTTCTTC. Amino acid sequence: CASASTRVNEQFF.

The V and J genes are TRBV7-2 and TRBJ2-7; 8 bases match TRBD2. This CDR3 has 18 amino acids. Unmatched junction bases numbered 15, after V lost 5 bases and J lost 0 bases. Germline lookup yields CDR1 SGHTA and CDR2 FQGNSA. CDR3 region: CASSVQASGQTASYEQYF. For the CDR3, the DNA is TGTGCCAGCAGCGTCCAGGCTAGCGGGCAAACCGCCTCCTACGAGCAGTACTTC.

The V call is TRBV19, the J call TRBJ2-1; 8 bases are shared with TRBD1. CDR1 is LNHDA and CDR2 is SQIVND in the germline V gene (reference sequence). The CDR3 has 13 residues. Trimming took 6 bases from V and 9 from J; bases not matched to a gene: 7. The CDR3 protein is CASSSQGAVEQFF. The CDR3 DNA is TGTGCCAGTAGCAGTCAGGGGGCAGTTGAGCAGTTCTTC.

This clone was observed a few times. The chain carries TRBV6-5 and TRBJ1-2, with 7 bases matching TRBD1. This CDR3 is built from 15 residues. Trimming cost V 4 bases and J 3 bases; bases outside gene matches: 8. Germline V CDR1 and CDR2: MNHEY, SVGAGI. CDR3 DNA sequence: TGTGCCAGCAGTTCAAACCGGGACAGCTACTATGGCTACACCTTC. It translates to CASSSNRDSYYGYTF.

The J gene is TRBJ2-3, the V gene TRBV11-3; 8 positions agree with TRBD1. Losses at the gene ends were 4 bases for V and 1 base for J; bases not matched to a gene: 4. There are 15 residues in the CDR3. Germline CDR1 reads SGHNT; CDR2 reads YENEEA. CDR3: CASSYRGLGTDTQYF. CDR3 nucleotide sequence: TGTGCCAGCAGCTACAGGGGGTTGGGCACAGATACGCAGTATTTT.

The J gene is TRBJ2-2, the V gene TRBV25-1, with D uncertain. This CDR3 region has 13 residues. Between the trimmed V and J ends, which lost 4 bases and 1 base, there was a span of 4 bases. Germline loops: CDR1 MGHDK, CDR2 SYGVNS. The CDR3 DNA sequence: TGTGCCAGCAGTGTTGAGAACACCGGGGAGCTGTTTTTT. Translated: CASSVENTGELFF. Full variable domain (rest looked up from reference TRBV25-1 and TRBJ2-2): EADIYQTPRYLVIGTGKKITLECSQTMGHDKMYWYQQDPGMELHLIHYSYGVNSTEKGDLSSESTVSRIRTEHFPLTLESARPSHTSQYLCASSVENTGELFFGEGSRLTVL.